Listed below are T cell receptor beta chains from one sample, sequenced in a study of T cell clonotyping in hematopoietic cell transplantation. Clones were read by immunoSEQ multiplex PCR, and TCRdb kept only the in-frame ones, dropping some. This table has 14,000 or so clones, around 97% appearing once. This specimen consisted of peripheral blood mononuclear cells, obtained 30 days after allogeneic stem cell transplant. The receptor source for this set is a female patient aged 50-59 years who had an allogeneic stem cell transplant from an unrelated donor, so T cells may come from the graft donor. Some clones in this sample may be carry-over from other donors' samples. Both conserved end residues are part of each CDR3. Fields, in order: J gene, V gene, CDR3 protein.

j_call: TRBJ2-1
v_call: TRBV2
cdr3_aa: CATQGTPHGEQFF

j_call: TRBJ2-5
v_call: TRBV2
cdr3_aa: CASTKGLQETQYF

j_call: TRBJ1-4
v_call: TRBV30
cdr3_aa: CAWSGRGISFF

j_call: TRBJ1-2
v_call: TRBV2
cdr3_aa: CASSEAGGTGYTF

j_call: TRBJ2-7
v_call: TRBV4-2
cdr3_aa: CASSPLYGSYEQYF

j_call: TRBJ1-1
v_call: TRBV19
cdr3_aa: CASSISPNTEAFF

j_call: TRBJ2-1
v_call: TRBV12-5
cdr3_aa: CASGLVYGGAVNEQFF

j_call: TRBJ2-7
v_call: TRBV27
cdr3_aa: CASSPRSDEQYF

j_call: TRBJ1-2
v_call: TRBV11-2
cdr3_aa: CASSLDRGRGYTF

j_call: TRBJ2-2
v_call: TRBV7-9
cdr3_aa: CASSIRIGTGFRTGELFF

j_call: TRBJ1-2
v_call: TRBV19
cdr3_aa: CASMGLNYGYTF

j_call: TRBJ2-7
v_call: TRBV18
cdr3_aa: CASSPPLSGGTYEQYF

j_call: TRBJ2-7
v_call: TRBV9
cdr3_aa: CASSVDGSSNTYEQYF

j_call: TRBJ1-1
v_call: TRBV5-1
cdr3_aa: CASSLVSQGVTEAFF

j_call: TRBJ1-5
v_call: TRBV7-2
cdr3_aa: CASSLKGGGQPQHF

j_call: TRBJ1-5
v_call: TRBV19
cdr3_aa: CASTAGPSNQPQHF

j_call: TRBJ1-2
v_call: TRBV30
cdr3_aa: CAWTSRRVFGSFGYGYTF

j_call: TRBJ1-2
v_call: TRBV19
cdr3_aa: CACTGFGGYTF

j_call: TRBJ1-5
v_call: TRBV6-1
cdr3_aa: CASRGRNQPQHF

j_call: TRBJ1-2
v_call: TRBV2
cdr3_aa: CASRAQGVVVLGYTF

j_call: TRBJ1-1
v_call: TRBV7-9
cdr3_aa: CASSFGSGTEAFF

j_call: TRBJ1-2
v_call: TRBV29-1
cdr3_aa: CSVEEVGGYTF

j_call: TRBJ2-5
v_call: TRBV4-1
cdr3_aa: CASSQDLGKIETQYF

j_call: TRBJ2-7
v_call: TRBV27
cdr3_aa: CASSLGAFSYEQYF

j_call: TRBJ2-7
v_call: TRBV27
cdr3_aa: CASMGVYGPLSYEQYF

j_call: TRBJ2-4
v_call: TRBV15
cdr3_aa: CATSRDRSIPKNIQYF

j_call: TRBJ1-3
v_call: TRBV9
cdr3_aa: CASSSLDTYSGNTIYF

j_call: TRBJ2-6
v_call: TRBV7-9
cdr3_aa: CASSRDGSGANVLTF

j_call: TRBJ2-1
v_call: TRBV5-8
cdr3_aa: CASRNKGLSSYNEQFF

j_call: TRBJ1-5
v_call: TRBV5-5
cdr3_aa: CASSSGQYSNQPQHF

j_call: TRBJ1-2
v_call: TRBV11-2
cdr3_aa: CASSPLRYYGYTF

j_call: TRBJ1-2
v_call: TRBV10-1
cdr3_aa: CASSEKGRNYGYTF

j_call: TRBJ1-1
v_call: TRBV9
cdr3_aa: CASSLDRGPWAGDTEAFF

j_call: TRBJ1-5
v_call: TRBV7-2
cdr3_aa: CASSLDRPTNQPQHF

j_call: TRBJ1-5
v_call: TRBV19
cdr3_aa: CASNYGAYSNQPQHF

j_call: TRBJ2-3
v_call: TRBV19
cdr3_aa: CASRDRGTDTQYF

j_call: TRBJ1-2
v_call: TRBV27
cdr3_aa: CASRSALGGYTF

j_call: TRBJ2-1
v_call: TRBV7-2
cdr3_aa: CASSLVGGFPYNEQFF

j_call: TRBJ1-1
v_call: TRBV7-9
cdr3_aa: CASSLERDLAEAFF

j_call: TRBJ2-6
v_call: TRBV7-9
cdr3_aa: CASSRAQAGANVLTF

j_call: TRBJ1-5
v_call: TRBV28
cdr3_aa: CASSLTRTQPQHF

j_call: TRBJ2-6
v_call: TRBV27
cdr3_aa: CASSLRGAGANVLTF

j_call: TRBJ2-3
v_call: TRBV27
cdr3_aa: CASRTGLKGDTQYF

j_call: TRBJ2-3
v_call: TRBV6-4
cdr3_aa: CASSPTSGGADTQYF

j_call: TRBJ2-2
v_call: TRBV2
cdr3_aa: CASSPKGLAAGELFF

j_call: TRBJ2-7
v_call: TRBV5-1
cdr3_aa: CASSFLGGTYEQYF

j_call: TRBJ1-5
v_call: TRBV12-5
cdr3_aa: CASGLVLGRDPNEGNQPQHF

j_call: TRBJ2-7
v_call: TRBV13
cdr3_aa: CASSSRAKLYEQYF